These 31 T cell receptor beta chains were all obtained from the same sample, sequenced in a study of T cell repertoires in ileal Crohn's disease. The method was immunoSEQ multiplex PCR; TCRdb's version includes in-frame clones alone and lacks a portion of them. Of several thousand clones in the sample, around three quarters were seen once. Noted time point: neoterminal ileum biopsy at postoperative endoscopy, about 6 months after surgery. The sequencing input was ileal tissue. Receptor source: an adult with Crohn's disease.

This chain uses TRBV11-2 with TRBJ2-5; tentatively, D is TRBD1 (5 bases). The V and J ends lost 1 base and 2 bases respectively, with 14 bases between them. Germline values: CDR1 SGHAT, CDR2 FQNNGV. This CDR3 has 16 amino acids. The CDR3 DNA reads as TGTGCCAGCAGCTTAGTCGGACATCTAATGCAAGAGACCCAGTACTTC. Protein sequence: CASSLVGHLMQETQYF.

The chain joins TRBV2 to TRBJ2-7; D might be TRBD2 (7 bases). V was pared by 3 bases and J by 3 bases, with 12 bases between. The germline gives CDR1 SNHLY, CDR2 FYNNEI. There are 14 residues in the CDR3. This CDR3 reads CASSDKGDYYEQYF. The CDR3 DNA reads TGTGCCAGCAGTGATAAGGGGGACTACTACGAGCAGTACTTC.

By sample share, this clone is hyperexpanded. The chain uses TRBV7-6 and TRBJ2-3; possible D gene TRBD1, 6 bases. The CDR3 covers 16 residues. V was pared by 4 bases and J by 0 bases, with 14 bases between. CDR1 and CDR2 (germline): SGHVS, FNYEAQ. CDR3 sequence: CASSSGHHTSTDTQYF. As DNA, the CDR3 is TGTGCCAGCAGCTCGGGACACCATACTAGCACAGATACGCAGTATTTT.

This chain uses TRBV6-1 with TRBJ2-7; 9 bases fit TRBD1. Germline V CDR1 and CDR2: MNHNS, SASEGT. Trimming removed 4 bases from V and 3 bases from J; junction bases left unmatched: 7. This CDR3 contains 15 residues. The CDR3 coding sequence is TGTGCCAGCAGTGGCCGGACAGGGGTACACTACGAGCAGTACTTC. It encodes CASSGRTGVHYEQYF.

The chain carries TRBV6-1 and TRBJ2-3; 7 bases map to TRBD2. CDR1 and CDR2 from the germline V gene are MNHNS and SASEGT. This CDR3 has 16 amino acids. With 2 bases clipped from V and 4 bases from J, the junction kept 9 bases outside the gene matches. In DNA form, the CDR3 reads TGTGCCAGCAGTGAAATTGGGGGGGTGGGCGCAGATACGCAGTATTTT. Protein product: CASSEIGGVGADTQYF.

In the case of this clone: Just one base apart from a much larger clone, this may be a read error. DNA for the CDR3: TGTGCCAGCAGTGCCTCACTAGCGGGAGGACGCGACGAGCAGTGCTTC. Its translation is CASSASLAGGRDEQCF. V gene TRBV6-1 combines with J gene TRBJ2-7, with 12 nucleotides matching TRBD2. CDR1 is MNHNS and CDR2 is SASEGT in the germline V gene. This CDR3 is built from 16 residues.

The V gene is TRBV5-1, the J gene TRBJ1-1, with D perhaps TRBD1 (6 bases). The V gene lost 4 bases and the J gene lost 0 bases, with 13 bases spanning the gap. Germline V gives CDR1 SGHRS, CDR2 YFSETQ. The CDR3 is 15 residues long. The CDR3 DNA sequence: TGCGCCAGCAGCGGTAAGGGACACTTGAACACTGAAGCTTTCTTT. Its translation: CASSGKGHLNTEAFF.

The chain joins TRBV30 to TRBJ2-3; 8 bases are a match to TRBD2. This CDR3 contains 15 residues. CDR1 and CDR2 from the germline V gene are GTSNPN and SVGIG (reference sequence). V shed 4 bases and J 6 bases; nucleotides not matched to a gene: 12. CDR3 nucleotides: TGTGCCTGGACTGGGGGAGGGCCGGGGGGGGATACGCAGTATTTT. This encodes CAWTGGGPGGDTQYF.

The V and J genes are TRBV6-5 and TRBJ2-1; TRBD2 matches at 8 bases. From germline, CDR1 is MNHEY and CDR2 SVGAGI. The CDR3 contains 16 residues. V lost 0 bases to trimming and J lost 10 bases; unmatched junction nucleotides: 11. The CDR3 DNA reads TGTGCCAGCAGTTACTCAATGGGACTAGGCGCCACGGAGCAGTTCTTC. Protein sequence: CASSYSMGLGATEQFF.

This clone was observed a few times. The chain has TRBV19 and TRBJ2-7; TRBD1 matches at 10 bases. With V trimmed by 5 bases and J by 4 bases, 5 bases remained unmatched. CDR3 length equals 14 residues. Looked up from germline, CDR1 is LNHDA and CDR2 is SQIVND (reference sequence). The CDR3 region is CASSDGQGGYEQYF. CDR3 DNA sequence: TGTGCCAGTAGTGACGGACAGGGGGGGTACGAGCAGTACTTC.

The J gene is TRBJ1-5, the V gene TRBV2; D is unclear. Per the germline V gene, CDR1 is SNHLY and CDR2 is FYNNEI. The CDR3 has 13 amino acids. V gave up 6 bases and J gave up 3 bases, with 9 bases separating them. CDR3 in amino acids: CASRRSANQPQHF. The CDR3 nucleotides read TGTGCCAGCAGGCGGTCGGCCAATCAGCCCCAGCATTTT.

This clone was counted between two and nine times. The chain links TRBV6-1 to TRBJ1-2, with TRBD1 matching over 8 bases. Unmatched junction bases numbered 8, after V lost 4 bases and J lost 4 bases. The CDR3 sequence is 15 residues long. Germline V gene lookup returns CDR1 MNHNS and CDR2 SASEGT. This CDR3 reads CASSARTGKGYGYTF. CDR3 DNA: TGTGCCAGCAGTGCCAGGACAGGGAAGGGCTATGGCTACACCTTC.

The rearrangement links TRBV9 to TRBJ1-6, with TRBD1 as a possible D gene (5 bases). Trimming removed 6 bases at V and 7 bases at J, with 14 bases between. The CDR3 consists of 14 residues. Germline CDR1 reads SGDLS; CDR2 reads YYNGEE. The CDR3 region is CASTLSGLNSPLHF. The CDR3 DNA follows: TGTGCCAGCACCCTTTCAGGGTTGAATTCACCCCTCCACTTT.

This clone has only a few counts. V gene TRBV5-1 combines with J gene TRBJ2-1; 8 bases are shared with TRBD2. Losses at the gene ends were 3 bases for V and 4 bases for J; bases not matched to a gene: 6. Per germline, CDR1 SGHRS and CDR2 YFSETQ. This CDR3 region has 15 residues. CDR3 protein: CASSWTGGAYNEQFF. For the CDR3, the DNA is TGCGCCAGCAGCTGGACGGGGGGGGCGTACAATGAGCAGTTCTTC.

The rearrangement joins TRBV7-8 to TRBJ2-5; 10 bases are shared with TRBD2. The CDR3 contains 15 residues. V gave up 5 bases and J gave up 5 bases; unmatched junction bases: 8. CDR1 and CDR2 from the germline V gene are SGHVS and FQNEAQ. CDR3 amino acids: CASSPTSGFGETQYF. CDR3 sequence (DNA): TGTGCCAGCAGCCCGACTAGCGGGTTTGGGGAGACCCAGTACTTC. Supplemented by reference TRBV7-8 and TRBJ2-5, the full variable domain reads GAGVSQSPRYKVAKRGQDVALRCDPISGHVSLFWYQQALGQGPEFLTYFQNEAQLDKSGLPSDRFFAERPEGSVSTLKIQRTQQEDSAVYLCASSPTSGFGETQYFGPGTRLLVL.

The J gene is TRBJ2-1, the V gene TRBV13, with 13 bases aligning to TRBD2. The CDR3 totals 16 residues. The germline CDR1 and CDR2 sequences are PRHDT and FYEKMQ (reference sequence). Trimming at V came to 0 bases and at J to 4 bases, leaving 0 bases not matched to a gene. CDR3: CASSLGGLAGYNEQFF. As DNA, the CDR3 is TGTGCCAGCAGCTTAGGGGGACTAGCGGGATACAATGAGCAGTTCTTC.

V usage is TRBV13 and J usage is TRBJ2-1, with 7 bases fitting TRBD2. Germline V gene sequence: CDR1 PRHDT, CDR2 FYEKMQ (reference sequence). This CDR3 is 16 amino acids long. J was trimmed by 3 bases and V by 1 base; bases with no gene match: 6. The CDR3 DNA sequence: TGTGCCAGCAGCTTAGTGGGAGGGAGAGGCTACAATGAGCAGTTCTTC. Translated: CASSLVGGRGYNEQFF.

This chain connects TRBV4-3 to TRBJ2-2, with 8 bases matching TRBD2. Trimming at V came to 4 bases and at J to 6 bases, leaving 10 bases not matched to a gene. The CDR3 runs to 16 residues. Germline CDR1 is LGHNA and CDR2 is YSLEER. For the CDR3, the DNA is TGCGCCAGCAGCCGCGAGCGGGGGAGCTCACCCGGGGAGCTGTTTTTT. It is translated as CASSRERGSSPGELFF.

The genes are TRBV9 and TRBJ1-1; D is uncertain. This CDR3 is built from 13 residues. CDR1 SGDLS and CDR2 YYNGEE come from the germline V gene. V shed 3 bases and J shed 0 bases, with 6 bases lying between them. The CDR3 spells CASSGNMNTEAFF. In DNA form, the CDR3 reads TGTGCCAGCAGCGGAAACATGAACACTGAAGCTTTCTTT. Supplemented by reference TRBV9 and TRBJ1-1, the full variable domain reads DSGVTQTPKHLITATGQRVTLRCSPRSGDLSVYWYQQSLDQGLQFLIQYYNGEERAKGNILERFSAQQFPDLHSELNLSSLELGDSALYFCASSGNMNTEAFFGQGTRLTVV.

Regarding this clone: No DNA is shown, since the ends of the CDR3 on it are uncertain; the CDR3 is the one TCRdb lists. The chain employs TRBV12-5 and TRBJ2-3; the table names TRBD1, a call not compared with the DNA. Termini included, the CDR3 measures 16 amino acids. Germline V lookup: CDR1 LGHNT, CDR2 FRNRAP. The CDR3 region is CASGSGQGSGTDTQYF.

V is TRBV9 and J is TRBJ2-7; D gene uncertain. Between the trimmed V and J ends, which lost 0 bases and 2 bases, there was a span of 9 bases. Looked up from germline, CDR1 is SGDLS and CDR2 is YYNGEE. This CDR3 is built from 14 residues. CDR3 protein: CASSVGGATYEQYF. DNA for the CDR3: TGTGCCAGCAGCGTAGGAGGTGCGACCTACGAGCAGTACTTC.

This sequence joins TRBV4-1 and TRBJ2-6; possible D gene TRBD2, 6 bases. This CDR3 comprises 15 residues. Germline V CDR1 and CDR2: MGHRA, YSYEKL. Trimming removed 4 bases from V and 4 bases from J, with 11 bases in between. DNA of the CDR3: TGCGCCAGCAGCCGGGGGGTAGCGGGGGCCAACGTCCTGACTTTC. This sequence encodes CASSRGVAGANVLTF.

The CDR3 bases are TGTGCCACGGAGCGGGGAGGCACAGATACGCAGTATTTT. Amino acids: CATERGGTDTQYF. V and J are TRBV25-1 and TRBJ2-3; 7 positions match TRBD2. Germline V gives CDR1 MGHDK, CDR2 SYGVNS. This CDR3 has 13 residues. The J segment lost 1 base and the V segment lost 10 bases, leaving 5 bases of the junction unmatched.

In its sample, this clone was seen a few times. The chain employs TRBV30 and TRBJ2-7, with 9 bases fitting TRBD1. This CDR3 spans 14 amino acids. From germline, CDR1 is GTSNPN and CDR2 SVGIG (reference sequence). V dropped 2 bases and J dropped 6; count of bases not matched to a gene: 8. CDR3 protein: CAWSSTGGGFEQYF. CDR3 in DNA: TGTGCCTGGAGTTCCACAGGGGGCGGATTCGAGCAGTACTTC.

The chain has TRBV4-3 and TRBJ2-7; weak D call: TRBD2 (5 bases). The CDR3 contains 17 residues. The V gene lost 2 bases and the J gene lost 0 bases, with 17 bases spanning the gap. CDR1 and CDR2 (germline): LGHNA, YSLEER. The CDR3 coding sequence is TGCGCCAGCAGCCAATGGTTAGCGACAATGAGCTCCTACGAGCAGTACTTC. It yields the protein CASSQWLATMSSYEQYF.

V is TRBV13 and J is TRBJ2-4; maybe TRBD2 (5 bases). The ends were cut back, 5 bases at V and 0 bases at J, with 11 bases in the middle. CDR3 length: 15 residues. The germline V gene encodes CDR1 PRHDT and CDR2 FYEKMQ (reference sequence). The CDR3 loop is CASSAFGLAKNIQYF. In nucleotides, the CDR3 is TGTGCCAGCAGCGCGTTCGGACTAGCCAAAAACATTCAGTACTTC.

The V and J genes are TRBV18 and TRBJ1-2, with D perhaps TRBD1 (5 bases). Germline CDR1 and CDR2: KGHSH and LQKENI. V was cut by 3 bases and J by 4 bases, with 9 bases left in between. This CDR3 is 13 amino acids long. In DNA form, the CDR3 reads TGTGCCAGCTCACCCGACAGTAGCTATGGCTACACCTTC. Translating it yields CASSPDSSYGYTF.

The gene calls are TRBV29-1 and TRBJ2-1, with D possibly TRBD2 on 5 matching bases. Trimming stripped 3 bases from V and 9 bases from J, with 15 bases between. CDR3 length: 13 amino acids. Germline CDR1 and CDR2: SQVTM and ANQGSEA. The CDR3 region has the DNA TGCAGCGTTGACCGTCCACTTGCGGGTGAGCAGTTCTTC. Translating it yields CSVDRPLAGEQFF.

The chain joins TRBV30 to TRBJ1-1; TRBD1 aligns across 11 bases. CDR3 length: 15 amino acids. After removal of 2 bases from V and 5 bases from J, the junction contained 7 bases not matched to a gene. CDR1 is GTSNPN and CDR2 is SVGIG in the germline V gene (reference sequence). CDR3 region: CAWSPKGQGVTEAFF. The CDR3 DNA sequence: TGTGCCTGGAGTCCCAAGGGACAGGGGGTTACTGAAGCTTTCTTT.

This clone was seen only once. The chain carries TRBV29-1 and TRBJ1-2; the D is unclear. There are 11 residues in the CDR3. The V end lost 6 bases, the J end lost 8 bases, and 13 bases lay between the germline ends. In germline, CDR1 is SQVTM, CDR2 ANQGSEA. The chain's CDR3 is CSVSGTRGYTF. Written as DNA, the CDR3 is TGCAGCGTATCAGGAACAAGGGGCTACACCTTC.

The rearrangement uses TRBV5-4 and TRBJ1-5; D gene unclear. This CDR3 comprises 13 residues. Germline values: CDR1 SGHNT, CDR2 YYREEE (reference sequence). V lost 4 bases to trimming and J lost 3 bases, with 8 bases between them. The CDR3 sequence is CASSRELNQPQHF. CDR3 bases: TGTGCCAGCAGCCGCGAACTCAATCAGCCCCAGCATTTT. The full variable domain, its missing parts supplied by reference TRBV5-4 and TRBJ1-5, is ETGVTQSPTHLIKTRGQQVTLRCSSQSGHNTVSWYQQALGQGPQFIFQYYREEENGRGNFPPRFSGLQFPNYSSELNVNALELDDSALYLCASSRELNQPQHFGDGTRLSIL.